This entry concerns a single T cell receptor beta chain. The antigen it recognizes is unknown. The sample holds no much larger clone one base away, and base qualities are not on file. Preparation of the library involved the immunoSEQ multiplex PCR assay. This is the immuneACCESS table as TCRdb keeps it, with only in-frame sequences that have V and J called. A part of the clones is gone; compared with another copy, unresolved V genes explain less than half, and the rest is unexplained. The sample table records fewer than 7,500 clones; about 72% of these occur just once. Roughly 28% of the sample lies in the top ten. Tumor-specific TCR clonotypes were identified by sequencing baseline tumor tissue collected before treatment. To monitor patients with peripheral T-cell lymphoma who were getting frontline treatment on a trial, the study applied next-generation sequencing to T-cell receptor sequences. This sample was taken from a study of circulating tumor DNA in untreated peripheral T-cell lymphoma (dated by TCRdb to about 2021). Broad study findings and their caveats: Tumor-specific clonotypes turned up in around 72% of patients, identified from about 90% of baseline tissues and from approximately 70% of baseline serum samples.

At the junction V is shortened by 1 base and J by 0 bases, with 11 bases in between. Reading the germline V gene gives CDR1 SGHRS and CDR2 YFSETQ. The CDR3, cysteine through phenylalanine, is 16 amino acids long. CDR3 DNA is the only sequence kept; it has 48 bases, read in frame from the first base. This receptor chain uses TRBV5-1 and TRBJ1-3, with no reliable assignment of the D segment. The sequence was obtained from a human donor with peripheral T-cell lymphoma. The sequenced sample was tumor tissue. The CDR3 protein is CASSLTGSVSGNTIYF. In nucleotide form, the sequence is TGCGCCAGCAGCTTGACCGGGTCCGTCTCTGGAAACACCATATATTTT.